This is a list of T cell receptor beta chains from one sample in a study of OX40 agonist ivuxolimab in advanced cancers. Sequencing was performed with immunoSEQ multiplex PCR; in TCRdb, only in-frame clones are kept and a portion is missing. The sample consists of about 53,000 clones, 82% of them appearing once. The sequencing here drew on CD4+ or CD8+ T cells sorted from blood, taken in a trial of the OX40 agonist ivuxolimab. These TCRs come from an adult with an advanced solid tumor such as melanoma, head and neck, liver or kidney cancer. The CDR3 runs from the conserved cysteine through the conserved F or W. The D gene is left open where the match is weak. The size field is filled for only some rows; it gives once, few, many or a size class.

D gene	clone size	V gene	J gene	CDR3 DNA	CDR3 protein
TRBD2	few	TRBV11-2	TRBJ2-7	TGTGCCAGCAGCCAGACTAGCGGAACAACCTACGAGCAGTACTTC	CASSQTSGTTYEQYF
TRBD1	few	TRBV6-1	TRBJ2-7	TGTGCCAGCAGTGTTCAGACAGGGGCAGGGGAGCAGTACTTC	CASSVQTGAGEQYF
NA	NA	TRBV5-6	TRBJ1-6	TGTGCCAGCAGCTTGGACAGAGATTCACCCCTCCACTTT	CASSLDRDSPLHF
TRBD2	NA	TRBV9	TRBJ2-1	TGTGCCAGCAGCTCGGGGGGGAGAAGCTTAATTAATGAGCAGTTCTTC	CASSSGGRSLINEQFF
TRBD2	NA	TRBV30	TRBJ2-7	TGTGCCTGGAGTGTAAGCCGGGGGGCCTACGAGCAGTACTTC	CAWSVSRGAYEQYF
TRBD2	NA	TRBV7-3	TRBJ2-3	TGTGCCAGCAGCCCCAGCGGGAGAAGCACAGATACGCAGTATTTT	CASSPSGRSTDTQYF
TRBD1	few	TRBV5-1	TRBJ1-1	TGCGCCAGCAGCTTTTCCGGGACAGGAGGCATGAACACTGAAGCTTTCTTT	CASSFSGTGGMNTEAFF
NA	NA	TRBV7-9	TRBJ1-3	TGTGCCAGCAGCTTCAGGGGTTCCTCTGGAAACACCATATATTTT	CASSFRGSSGNTIYF
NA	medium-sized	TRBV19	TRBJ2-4	TGTGCCAGTAGACCGACAGGCTGGGCCAAAAACATTCAGTACTTC	CASRPTGWAKNIQYF
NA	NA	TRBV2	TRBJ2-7	TGTGCCAGCACAGATCAGGACAGTACCTACGAGCAGTACTTC	CASTDQDSTYEQYF
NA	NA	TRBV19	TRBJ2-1	TGTGCCAGTAGTACGTCGACGGGACTAACCTTACAGGGGCAGTTCTTC	CASSTSTGLTLQGQFF
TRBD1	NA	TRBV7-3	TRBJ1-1	TGTGCCAGCAGCCAACAGGGGACCAACACTGAAGCTTTCTTT	CASSQQGTNTEAFF
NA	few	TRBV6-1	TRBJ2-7	TGTGCCAGCAGTTGGAGTCAGGGAGTTCCCTACGAGCAGTACTTC	CASSWSQGVPYEQYF
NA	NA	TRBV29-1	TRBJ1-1	TGCAGCGTTGAAGTATCCAGGGACGCTGAAGCTTTCTTT	CSVEVSRDAEAFF
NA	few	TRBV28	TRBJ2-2	TGTGCCAGCAGTTTATCCGGGGAGCTGTTTTTT	CASSLSGELFF
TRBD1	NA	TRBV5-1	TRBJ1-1	TGCGCCAGCAGCTTGGGAAGGACAGGGACGGGAAGGGGGAACACTGAAGCTTTCTTT	CASSLGRTGTGRGNTEAFF
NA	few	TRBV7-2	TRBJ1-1	TGTGCCAGCAGCTTAGCGCAAGGTGGGGACACTGAAGCTTTCTTT	CASSLAQGGDTEAFF
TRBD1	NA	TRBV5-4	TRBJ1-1	TGTGCCAGCAGCTTGGCCCGCAACAGGGGGCAAGACACTGAAGCTTTCTTT	CASSLARNRGQDTEAFF
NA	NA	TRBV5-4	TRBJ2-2	TGTGCCAGCAGCTTTAAGTTCGCGAACACCGGGGAGCTGTTTTTT	CASSFKFANTGELFF
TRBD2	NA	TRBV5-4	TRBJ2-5	TGTGCCAGCAGCTCCGGCGGGCTAGCGGGAGAGACCCAGTACTTC	CASSSGGLAGETQYF
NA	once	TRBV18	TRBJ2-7	TGTGCCAGCTCATACTCGGCGTCCTACGAGCAGTACTTC	CASSYSASYEQYF
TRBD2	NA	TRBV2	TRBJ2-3	TGTGCCAGCAGTGAAATTGGCGGGGGGGCAAATACGCAGTATTTT	CASSEIGGGANTQYF
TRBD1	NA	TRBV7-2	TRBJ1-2	TGTGCCAGCAGCTTTTTTGACAGGGCGGGTGGCTACACCTTC	CASSFFDRAGGYTF
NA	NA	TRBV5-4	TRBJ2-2	TGTGCCAGCAGCTTAAAGACAGAGGGCACCGGGGAGCTGTTTTTT	CASSLKTEGTGELFF
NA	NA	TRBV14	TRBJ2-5	TGTGCCAGCAGTAACTTGGACGGCCAAGAGACCCAGTACTTC	CASSNLDGQETQYF
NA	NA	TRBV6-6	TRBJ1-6	TGTGCCAGCAGTTTCCGGGGATCTTCACCCCTCCACTTT	CASSFRGSSPLHF
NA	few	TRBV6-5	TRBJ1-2	TGTGCCAGCAGTCATAACTATGGCTACACCTTC	CASSHNYGYTF
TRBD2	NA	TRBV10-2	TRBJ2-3	TGCGCCAGCAGCGGGACTAGCGGGGCTAACACAGATACGCAGTATTTT	CASSGTSGANTDTQYF
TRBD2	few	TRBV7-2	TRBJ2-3	TGTGCCAGCAGCTTAGTAGAGATTTGGGGGGGATATACGCAGTATTTT	CASSLVEIWGGYTQYF
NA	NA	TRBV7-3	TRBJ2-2	TGTGCCAGCAGCTTATTTACCCCCAGGGAGCCCGGGGAGCTGTTTTTT	CASSLFTPREPGELFF
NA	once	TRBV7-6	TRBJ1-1	TGTGCCAGCAGCTTAGGGGTAGACACTGAAGCTTTCTTT	CASSLGVDTEAFF
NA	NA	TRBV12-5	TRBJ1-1	TGTGCTAGTGGTTTAAACACTGAAGCTTTCTTT	CASGLNTEAFF
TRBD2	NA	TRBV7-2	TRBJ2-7	TGTGCCAGCAGTGGCGCGGGGCGGGGGATAGGGGAGCAGTACTTC	CASSGAGRGIGEQYF
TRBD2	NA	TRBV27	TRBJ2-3	TGTGCCAGCAGTAGAAAAGCGGGGCGCGACACTACGATCACAGATACGCAGTATTTT	CASSRKAGRDTTITDTQYF
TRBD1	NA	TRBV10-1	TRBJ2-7	TGCGCCAGCAGTGCTCACAGGGGCTACGAGCAGTACTTC	CASSAHRGYEQYF